This entry is about one T cell receptor (beta chain). This clone was observed a single time. This clone's antigen is unknown. No base quality information exists; no much larger clone differs at one position. Donors were healthy HIV-negative adults with no recently reported acute infections or vaccinations. Every donor was a Caucasian adult residing in Nashville, Tennessee, USA. Magnetic negative selection was used to enrich CD4+ T cells, after which naive cells were positively selected on CD45RA and the negative fraction became the memory subset. After blood collection by leukapheresis, PBMCs were isolated using Ficoll-Histopaque density gradient centrifugation and then cryopreserved in the vapor phase of liquid nitrogen. Purity and quantity of every magnetically sorted T cell population were checked by analytical flow cytometry. From each sorted fraction, genomic DNA was isolated and quantified by UV absorbance on a Nanodrop 2000c.

From cysteine to phenylalanine, the CDR3 is 15 amino acids long. This entry keeps only the CDR3 DNA: 45 bases, framed from base 1. Taken from the germline V gene, the CDR1 and CDR2 loops are SGHRS and YFSETQ. V sheds 1 base and J sheds 4 bases, leaving 14 bases between their ends. The sample comes from a study of shared clonotypes between healthy human individuals (TCRdb year 2020). Study-wide context: Two women and three men aged 18 to 49 years were included in the cohort. Leukapheresis yielded between about 0.85 and 10 billion PBMCs per donor. For each donor, three plates each were used for CD4 naive and CD4 memory, two plates were used for CD8 naive, and one plate was used for CD8 memory. To estimate repertoire size and how much clonotypes are shared between individuals, the study performed deep sequencing of blood TCR repertoires from about five healthy adults. To increase sequencing depth and limit assay-specific biases, TCR repertoire library preparation and sequencing were carried out by different laboratories using diverse techniques. General study outcomes and caveats: Because the study included only a small number of donors, the genetic and exposure-history diversity represented was limited. Pairwise subsampling indicated that sequencing depth was expected to affect the degree of clonotype sharing among donors. Compared with non-shared clonotypes, clonotypes shared by all four sorted-subset donors had higher generation probabilities. Sharing across several donors was observed for about 4.8% of naive CD4, under 4% of naive CD8, roughly 2.4% of memory CD4, and around 0.4% of memory CD8 clonotypes. Incomplete sequencing was indicated by rarefaction of sorted-subset datasets, despite the large sequencing depth. Sampling was restricted to blood, and TCR repertoires in tissues likely differ from the TCR repertoires found in blood. Naive subsets generally had larger estimated clonotype richness than memory subsets did.

Using the deep immunoSEQ assay, multiplex PCR amplified TCR CDR3 regions from genomic DNA. Genomic DNA extracted from each cell subset was distributed evenly over all wells of several immunoSEQ 96-well plates, and each plate served as one replicate. For sorted subsets, each replicate PCR was loaded with 200 ng genomic DNA, equivalent to 30,000 or so T cell genomes. Purified libraries were quantified with a Qubit 3.0 fluorometer, sized on a Bioanalyzer 2100, and re-quantified with the KAPA Library Quantification kit. Every immunoSEQ 96-well plate was sequenced on a separate single-read 150-cycle Illumina NextSeq 550 flow cell. Under the source paper's analysis protocol: Because the immunoSEQ output included only junctional sequences and no quality scores, the filtering could not be the same as the filtering used for full-length reads. Sequences were annotated with PyIR, a Python wrapper for IgBLAST v1.9, using IMGT germline references to assign V/J genes and CDR3. Reads with weak V/J assignments (E-value above 1e-6), missing CDR3, stop codons, out-of-frame junctions, or ambiguous translated residues were removed. V3J clonotypes were defined by identical inferred V gene, J gene, and CDR3 amino acid sequence. To compute the percentage overlap between repertoires, the number of shared unique clonotypes was divided by the size of the smaller repertoire. Richness of each repertoire was evaluated using RTK rarefaction, the Chao1 estimator, and Recon v2.1 estimates of unobserved clonotypes. Generation probabilities were computed with OLGA for all TCRbeta clonotypes obtained by the gDNA method from a few donors. TCRdb took over this immuneACCESS table, retaining in-frame rearrangements with V and J assigned. Such tables are incomplete; in checked studies, under half of the missing clones stem from an unresolved V gene, and the remainder is unexplained. V, J and clone size reflect that table, while D and trimming were determined from the DNA. This sample holds 2 million to 3 million clones; 90% to 95% were observed only once. About 0.13% of the sample comes from the top ten.

The chain is made from TRBV5-1 and TRBJ1-1; matching of 6 bases hints at TRBD1 as the D gene. The clonotype was recovered from a man younger than 35 in good health. Sample: naive CD4+ T cells sorted from blood. What this sample's cell subset or site label stands for: CD45RA+ positively selected. Read as DNA, the sequence is TGCGCCAGCAGCTTGATGGGAGGGGGTGGCACTGAAGCTTTCTTT. It translates to CASSLMGGGGTEAFF.